Listed here is a single T cell receptor beta chain. This entry comes from a study of T cell changes during pregnancy in multiple sclerosis. Sequenced by immunoSEQ multiplex PCR; TCRdb stores in-frame clones only, minus some. This sample has some 110,000 clones, with 85% to 95% found just once. Sequencing was performed on peripheral blood, taken after pregnancy. The TCR originated in a female donor with multiple sclerosis, enrolled in a pregnancy study.

CDR3 in DNA: TGTGCCAGCTCACCAGGGGCCAACAATGAGCAGTTCTTC. This encodes CASSPGANNEQFF. V gene TRBV18 combines with J gene TRBJ2-1, with D perhaps TRBD1 (5 bases). The CDR3 is 13 residues long. Germline loops: CDR1 KGHSH, CDR2 LQKENI. Trimming pared 2 bases from V and 5 bases from J, leaving 7 bases between.